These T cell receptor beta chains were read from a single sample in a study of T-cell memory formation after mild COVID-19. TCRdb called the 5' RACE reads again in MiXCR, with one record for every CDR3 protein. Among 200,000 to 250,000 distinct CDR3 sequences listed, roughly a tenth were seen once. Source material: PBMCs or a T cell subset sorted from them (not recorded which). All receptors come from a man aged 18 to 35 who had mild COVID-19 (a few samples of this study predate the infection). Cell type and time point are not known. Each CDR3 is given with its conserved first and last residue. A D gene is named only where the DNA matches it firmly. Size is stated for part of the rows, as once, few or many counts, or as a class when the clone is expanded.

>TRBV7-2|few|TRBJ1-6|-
TGTGCCACCACCCTGGGGGATAATTCACCCCTCCACTTT
CATTLGDNSPLHF
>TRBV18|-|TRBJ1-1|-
TGTGCCAGCTCACCAGGATTAACAAGTAACACTGAAGCTTTCTTT
CASSPGLTSNTEAFF
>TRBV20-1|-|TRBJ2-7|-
TGCAGTGCTAGCCCCGGGACTGGCGAGCAGTACTTC
CSASPGTGEQYF
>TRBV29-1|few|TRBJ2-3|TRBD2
TGCAGCGTTAAGCTAGCGGGTAGCACAGATACGCAGTATTTT
CSVKLAGSTDTQYF
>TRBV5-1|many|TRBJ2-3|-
TGCGCCAGCAGCTCTTCTTTCGGCGGCACAGATACGCAGTATTTT
CASSSSFGGTDTQYF
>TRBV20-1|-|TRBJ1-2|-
TGCAGTGCTAGAGATGGAGGGCAGGGGAACTATGGCTACACCTTC
CSARDGGQGNYGYTF
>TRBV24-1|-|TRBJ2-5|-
TGTGCCACCAGTGACGCAGGGTCAGAGACCCAGTACTTC
CATSDAGSETQYF
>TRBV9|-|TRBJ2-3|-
TGTGCCAGCAGCGTAACTAGCTCGGCAGATACGCAGTATTTT
CASSVTSSADTQYF
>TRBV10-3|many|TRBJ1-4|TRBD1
TGTGCCATCAGTCCACAGGGGACCTCTAATGAAAAACTGTTTTTT
CAISPQGTSNEKLFF
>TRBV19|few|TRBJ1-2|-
TGTGCCACTGATTTTACCGGGGCCGCCGGCGGCTACACCTTC
CATDFTGAAGGYTF
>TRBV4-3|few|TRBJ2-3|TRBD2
TGCGCCAGCAGCCAAGATGTCGGGGGGGCAGATACGCAGTATTTT
CASSQDVGGADTQYF
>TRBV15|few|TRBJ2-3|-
TGTGCCACCAGACGAGGGCGAGCTAGCACAGATACGCAGTATTTT
CATRRGRASTDTQYF
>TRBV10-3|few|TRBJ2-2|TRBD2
TGTGCCATCAGGGGCGGGGGAGCCACCGGGGAGCTGTTTTTT
CAIRGGGATGELFF
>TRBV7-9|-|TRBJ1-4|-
TGTGCCAGCACCCGGGGGGTCAATAATGAAAAACTGTTTTTT
CASTRGVNNEKLFF
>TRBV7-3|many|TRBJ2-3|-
TGTGCCAGCAGCTTATCTAACGGCAGGGCTGATACGCAGTATTTT
CASSLSNGRADTQYF
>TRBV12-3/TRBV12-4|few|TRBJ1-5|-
TGTGCCAGCAGTTTAGACAGCCATCAGCCCCAGCATTTT
CASSLDSHQPQHF
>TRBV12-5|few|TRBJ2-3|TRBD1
TGTGCTAGTGGTTTTGGGACAGAAAGGACGCAGTATTTT
CASGFGTERTQYF
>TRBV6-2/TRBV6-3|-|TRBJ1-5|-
TGTGCCAGCAGTTACTCGTACAAGGCTGATCAGCCCCAGCATTTT
CASSYSYKADQPQHF
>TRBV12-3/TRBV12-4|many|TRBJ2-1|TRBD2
TGTGCCAGCAGTTTACGACTAGCGGAGTACAATGAGCAGTTCTTC
CASSLRLAEYNEQFF
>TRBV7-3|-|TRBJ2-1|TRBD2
TGTGCCAGCAGTAGCGGGGGCTGGGAGCAGTTCTTC
CASSSGGWEQFF
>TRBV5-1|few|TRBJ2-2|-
TGCGCCAGCAGCGCGGGACTTCACACCGGGGAGCTGTTTTTT
CASSAGLHTGELFF
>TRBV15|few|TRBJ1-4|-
TGTGCCACCAGCCAGCCGGAGGAAAAACTGTTTTTT
CATSQPEEKLFF
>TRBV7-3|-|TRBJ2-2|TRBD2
TGTGCCAGCAGCTCCGGGACACCGAGACTAGCGGGGGGCCGACGCGGGGAGCTGTTTTTT
CASSSGTPRLAGGRRGELFF
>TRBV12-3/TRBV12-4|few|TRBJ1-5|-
TGTGCCAGCAGCGCAGGGGTCCACAATCAGCCCCAGCATTTT
CASSAGVHNQPQHF
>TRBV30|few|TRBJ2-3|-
TGTGCCTGGAGTGTAGGGGCAGATACGCAGTATTTT
CAWSVGADTQYF
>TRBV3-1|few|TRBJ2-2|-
TGTGCCAGCAGCCCTAGGACGGTTGGCGGGGAGCTGTTTTTT
CASSPRTVGGELFF
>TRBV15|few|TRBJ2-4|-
TGTGCCACCAGCAGGGAGAATGGGGGAAACATTCAGTACTTC
CATSRENGGNIQYF
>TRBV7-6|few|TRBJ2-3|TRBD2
TGTGCCAGCAGCGGGGGGATAGCGGGGGCCCCCACAGATACGCAGTATTTT
CASSGGIAGAPTDTQYF
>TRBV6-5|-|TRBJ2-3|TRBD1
TGTGCCAGCTCCTTTCGGCGGACAGGCTACACAGATACGCAGTATTTT
CASSFRRTGYTDTQYF
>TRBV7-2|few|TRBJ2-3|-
TGTGCCAGCAGCTTAGCCCTGGGGACGGTTAGGCCGACAGATACGCAGTATTTT
CASSLALGTVRPTDTQYF
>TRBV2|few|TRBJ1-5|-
TGTGCCAGCAGTGACCTAACAGTTCAGCCCCAGCATTTT
CASSDLTVQPQHF
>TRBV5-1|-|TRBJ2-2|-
TGCGCCAGCAGCTTGGTGGGTAGCTTCGGCTCCGGGGAGCTGTTTTTT
CASSLVGSFGSGELFF
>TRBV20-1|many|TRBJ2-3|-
TGCAGTGCGCGTGGGGGGGGCGCGGGTTATACGCAGTATTTT
CSARGGGAGYTQYF
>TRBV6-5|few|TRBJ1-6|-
TGTCGCCGTTGGATGGGGGGAGCACCCCTCCACTTT
CRRWMGGAPLHF
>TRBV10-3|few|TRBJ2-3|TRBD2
TGTGCCATCAGTGATAGCGGGGGGGCCACCGATACGCAGTATTTT
CAISDSGGATDTQYF
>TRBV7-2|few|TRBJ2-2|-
TGTGCCAGCAGCTTAATCGGTCAAACTTCCGGGGAGCTGTTTTTT
CASSLIGQTSGELFF
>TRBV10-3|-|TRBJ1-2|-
TGTGCCATCGGGGGGGATTTCGGGGTCCATGGCTACACCTTC
CAIGGDFGVHGYTF
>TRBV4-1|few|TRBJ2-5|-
TGCGCCAGCAGCCAGCTAGGGCTTTCGGGGGAGACCCAGTACTTC
CASSQLGLSGETQYF
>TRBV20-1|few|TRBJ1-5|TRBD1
TGCAGTGCTCTACAGGGGAATCAGCCCCAGCATTTT
CSALQGNQPQHF
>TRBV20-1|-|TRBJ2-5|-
TGCAGTGCTAGTCGAACAGGACAAGAGACCCAGTACTTC
CSASRTGQETQYF
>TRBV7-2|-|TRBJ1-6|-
TGTGCCAGCAGCTTAGCCAGCCCGGCCGGTTCACCCCTCCACTTT
CASSLASPAGSPLHF
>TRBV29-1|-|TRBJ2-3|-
TGCAGCGGGGGAGGAGGGGGCACAGATACGCAGTATTTT
CSGGGGGTDTQYF
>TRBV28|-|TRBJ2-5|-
TGTGCCAGCAGTTTACCCTGGGGGATTGCGAAGACCCAGTACTTC
CASSLPWGIAKTQYF
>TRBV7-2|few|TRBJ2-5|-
TGTGCCAGCAGCCCTCACCCGAAAGAGACCCAGTACTTC
CASSPHPKETQYF
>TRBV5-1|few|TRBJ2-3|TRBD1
TGCGCCAGCAGCTTCTTACCGGGACAGGGGAACGCAGATACGCAGTATTTT
CASSFLPGQGNADTQYF
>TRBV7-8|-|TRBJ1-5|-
TGTGCCAGCAGCATAGACAGGATGCATCAGCCCCAGCATTTT
CASSIDRMHQPQHF
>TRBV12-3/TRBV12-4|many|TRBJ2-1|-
TGTGCCAGCAGTTTAGCGCGGGGAGGGGGCAACAATGAGCAGTTCTTC
CASSLARGGGNNEQFF
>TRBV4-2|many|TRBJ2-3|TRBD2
TGTGCCAGCAGCCAAGATCTCAGACTAGCGGGGGGGACGACAGATACGCAGTATTTT
CASSQDLRLAGGTTDTQYF
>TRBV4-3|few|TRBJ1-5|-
TGCGCCAGCAGCCAAGACCTGGGCTATCAGCCCCAGCATTTT
CASSQDLGYQPQHF